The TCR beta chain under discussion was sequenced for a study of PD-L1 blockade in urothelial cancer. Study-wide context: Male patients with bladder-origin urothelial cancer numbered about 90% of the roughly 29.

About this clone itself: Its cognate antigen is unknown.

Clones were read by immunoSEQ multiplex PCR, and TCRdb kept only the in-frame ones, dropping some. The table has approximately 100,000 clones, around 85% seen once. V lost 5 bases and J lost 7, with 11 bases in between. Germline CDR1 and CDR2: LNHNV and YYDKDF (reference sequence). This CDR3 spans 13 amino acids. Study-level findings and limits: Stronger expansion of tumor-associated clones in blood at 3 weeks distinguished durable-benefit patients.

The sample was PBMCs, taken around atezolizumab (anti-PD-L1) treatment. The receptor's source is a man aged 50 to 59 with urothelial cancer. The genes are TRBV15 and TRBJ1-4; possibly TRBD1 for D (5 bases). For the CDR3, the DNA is TGTGCCACCAGCGATCAGGGCTTTGAAAAACTGTTTTTT. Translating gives CATSDQGFEKLFF.